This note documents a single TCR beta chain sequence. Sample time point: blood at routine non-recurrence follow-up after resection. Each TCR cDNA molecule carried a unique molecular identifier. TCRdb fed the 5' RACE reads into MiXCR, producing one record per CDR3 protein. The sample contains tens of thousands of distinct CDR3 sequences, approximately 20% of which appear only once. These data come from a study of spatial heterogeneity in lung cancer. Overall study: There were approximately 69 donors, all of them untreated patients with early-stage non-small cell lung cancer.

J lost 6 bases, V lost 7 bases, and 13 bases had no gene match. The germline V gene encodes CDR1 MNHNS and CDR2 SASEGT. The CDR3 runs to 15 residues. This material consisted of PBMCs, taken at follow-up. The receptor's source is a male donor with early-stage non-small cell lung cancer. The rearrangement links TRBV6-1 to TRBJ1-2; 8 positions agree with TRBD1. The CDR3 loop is CASITRTGYGDGYTF. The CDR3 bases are TGTGCCAGCATAACCAGGACAGGGTATGGTGATGGCTACACCTTC.